The 7 T cell receptor beta chains listed next were all sequenced from one sample in a study of cytomegalovirus exposure and HLA in healthy donors. Repertoires were generated with immunoSEQ multiplex PCR, while TCRdb's copy carries only in-frame clones and drops some. The sample has some 90,000 clones, 96% seen once. The sequenced material came from PBMCs. These receptors all come from a man between 18 and 29 years old in good health and CMV-seronegative.

This clone has ten or more counts. The chain has TRBV7-9 and TRBJ1-2; 7 bases line up with TRBD1. Germline V gene data show CDR1 as SEHNR and CDR2 as FQNEAQ (reference sequence). J was trimmed by 7 bases and V by 2 bases; bases with no gene match: 10. The CDR3 contains 15 residues. CDR3 coding DNA: TGTGCCAGCAGCTTAAGCACACAGGGGCCGGGTGGCTACACCTTC. This codes for CASSLSTQGPGGYTF.

The gene calls are TRBV5-6 and TRBJ1-1; D perhaps matches TRBD1 (5 bases). Trimming stripped 6 bases from V and 3 bases from J, with 15 bases between. The CDR3 runs to 14 residues. Germline CDR1 is SGHDT and CDR2 is YYEEEE. The CDR3 is CASTPRRGYTEAFF. The CDR3 DNA reads TGTGCCAGCACACCTAGGAGGGGATACACTGAAGCTTTCTTT.

The V gene is TRBV7-9, the J gene TRBJ2-2; D remains ambiguous. The germline V gene has CDR1 SEHNR and CDR2 FQNEAQ (reference sequence). The CDR3 length is 14 residues. Deletions cut 3 bases from V and 8 bases from J, with 13 bases between. In nucleotides, the CDR3 is TGTGCCAGCAGCTTCACGGTCGGGTCGGGGGAGCTGTTTTTT. It is translated as CASSFTVGSGELFF.

This rearrangement joins TRBV6-6 to TRBJ1-5; TRBD1 aligns across 9 bases. CDR1 is MNHNY and CDR2 is SVGAGI in the germline V gene (reference sequence). The CDR3 has 16 amino acids. The junction had 9 bases not matched to a gene; V was cut back by 7 bases and J by 2 bases. This CDR3 is CASTPGDRARNQPQHF. The CDR3 DNA is TGTGCCAGCACTCCCGGGGACAGGGCCCGCAATCAGCCCCAGCATTTT.

The V call is TRBV19, the J call TRBJ1-2; 8 nucleotides line up with TRBD1. V was clipped by 2 bases and J by 5 bases; unmatched bases: 7. CDR3 size: 15 residues. CDR1 is LNHDA and CDR2 is SQIVND in the germline V gene (reference sequence). CDR3 in amino acids: CASSISHRQGYGYTF. Here the CDR3 DNA reads TGTGCCAGTAGTATATCCCACCGACAGGGGTATGGCTACACCTTC.

This chain links TRBV28 with TRBJ2-1; weak D call: TRBD2 (6 bases). Germline V gene data show CDR1 as MDHEN and CDR2 as SYDVKM. V was pared by 5 bases and J by 5 bases, with 13 bases between. The CDR3 loop spans 14 amino acids. The CDR3 protein is CASSRGLNHNEQFF. CDR3 coding DNA: TGTGCCAGCAGTAGGGGACTCAACCACAATGAGCAGTTCTTC.

The V gene is TRBV6-4, the J gene TRBJ2-6; possible D gene TRBD2, 5 bases. Germline assignment: CDR1 MRHNA and CDR2 SNTAGT. V was trimmed by 2 bases and J by 3 bases, leaving 5 bases between them. The CDR3 is 14 amino acids. CDR3 sequence reads: CASSDGSGANVLTF. The CDR3 region has the DNA TGTGCCAGCAGTGACGGGAGTGGGGCCAACGTCCTGACTTTC.